This note documents a single T cell receptor beta chain sequence. Its antigen is currently unknown. This CDR3 is 14 amino acids long. Germline V gene lookup returns CDR1 MNHEY and CDR2 SVGAGI. Trimming at V came to 2 bases and at J to 8 bases, leaving 6 bases not matched to a gene. These data originate in a study of T cell responses to AZD1222 COVID-19 vaccine. Background on the study: Second-dose schedules of about 4 or about 12 weeks were combined. Study observations and caveats: Donors in the cohort were predominantly white British and more often female, and clonal diversity was possibly underestimated. Spike was spanned by vaccine-associated CD4 TCRs, which were dominant at 160-218 and 743-854. Baseline seropositives among AZD1222 recipients totaled only 5 to 7.

Profiled with immunoSEQ multiplex PCR; TCRdb holds only in-frame clones, not every one. The profile covers around 110,000 clones, with roughly 92% appearing a single time and around 1.5% taken by the ten largest. This sequence was found in an adult in good health. Here the sequenced sample was peripheral blood, taken on day 0 of AZD1222 vaccination. The chain joins TRBV6-5 to TRBJ2-1; 7 bases line up with TRBD1. The CDR3 DNA is TGTGCCAGCAGTTACGGACAGGAGGCGGATGAGCAGTTCTTC. Protein product: CASSYGQEADEQFF.